One sample yielded the 3 T cell receptor beta chains listed below, sequenced in a study of blood T cell repertoires in COVID-19. Using immunoSEQ multiplex PCR, the repertoire was profiled, and TCRdb retains in-frame clones only, with some absent. The repertoire holds under 300,000 clones, around 90% seen once, with 5.5% to 7.5% in the top ten. The sample consisted of peripheral blood. Receptors were obtained from a woman in her 70s with active or convalescent COVID-19.

The rearrangement links TRBV5-1 to TRBJ1-1, with 7 positions matching TRBD1. The CDR3 spans 17 residues. Germline V lookup: CDR1 SGHRS, CDR2 YFSETQ. J was trimmed by 2 bases and V by 4 bases; bases with no gene match: 14. CDR3 nucleotide sequence: TGCGCCAGCAGCGAGGCCGCCGGACAGGCGCAAAACACTGAAGCTTTCTTT. Translated, it gives CASSEAAGQAQNTEAFF.

This clone was picked up one time. The chain has TRBV6-5 and TRBJ1-4; D uncertain. V lost 6 bases and J 8 bases, leaving 13 bases between the germline ends. The CDR3 is 13 amino acids. Germline CDR1 is MNHEY and CDR2 is SVGAGI. Written as DNA, the CDR3 is TGTGCCAGCAGCCCCTCCGGGTGGGAAAAACTGTTTTTT. Translated: CASSPSGWEKLFF.

The chain combines TRBV18 with TRBJ2-1; D is uncertain. Trimming stripped 0 bases from V and 0 bases from J, with 6 bases between. Germline CDR1 KGHSH, CDR2 LQKENI. This CDR3 has 15 amino acids. The CDR3: CASSPPKASYNEQFF. Here the CDR3 DNA reads TGTGCCAGCTCACCACCGAAAGCCTCCTACAATGAGCAGTTCTTC.